This TCR beta chain was identified in a study of T cells after yellow fever vaccination. Findings and limits, study-wide: Subsequent booster samples again held most clones from primary vaccination (96% CD4, 85% to 90% CD8). Only a minor proportion of clonotypes was detected across both CD4 and CD8 compartments.

CDR1 DFQATT and CDR2 SNEGSKA come from the germline V gene (reference sequence). CDR3 size: 14 residues. The J segment lost 1 base and the V segment lost 6 bases, leaving 7 bases of the junction unmatched. MiXCR, applied by TCRdb to the 5' RACE reads, yields one record per CDR3 protein. There are more than 250,000 distinct CDR3 sequences in the sample; around 7.3% occur only once, and 15% to 20% lies in the top ten. With regard to this clonotype: The antigen remains undetermined.

This clonotype was sampled from a man aged 18 to 35 who received the YFV17D yellow fever vaccine. This sample comprised PBMCs, obtained roughly seven weeks after the first yellow fever vaccination. The V gene is TRBV20-1, the J gene TRBJ2-7, with TRBD1 matching 9 bases. The CDR3 region has the DNA TGCAGTGCCAAGGGGACAGGGAATTCCTACGAGCAGTACTTC. Its protein is CSAKGTGNSYEQYF.